A selection of T cell receptor beta chains follows, all from one sample in a study of blood T cell repertoires in COVID-19. Only in-frame clones appear in the TCRdb table, and some are missing; sequencing was by immunoSEQ multiplex PCR. The data show around 400,000 clones, 70% to 90% seen once. The sample taken for sequencing was peripheral blood. The receptors come from a woman aged 55-75 years with COVID-19, enrolled during active disease. CDR3s leave out the opening cysteine and the closing phenylalanine or tryptophan.

J gene,V gene,CDR3 protein
TRBJ1-2,TRBV6-5,TSSYSPQGNGYT
TRBJ1-6,TRBV10-1,ASSDRGRSPLH
TRBJ2-7,TRBV5-1,ASSVTGLGSYEQY
TRBJ1-6,TRBV19,ASSIQGFNSPLH
TRBJ2-3,TRBV19,ASSKLAGADTQY
TRBJ1-2,TRBV16,ASSHRGPGYGYT
TRBJ2-2,TRBV19,ASSIAGYTGELF
TRBJ1-4,TRBV19,ASSHTGPGATNEKLF
TRBJ1-6,TRBV30,AWSVGGGNSPLH
TRBJ1-5,TRBV7-9,ASSPGTGLNQPQH
TRBJ2-7,TRBV27,ASSLSPLAGDIRNEQY
TRBJ1-2,TRBV6-5,ASSPGTGSYGYT
TRBJ1-2,TRBV7-2,ASSAPGGDYGYT
TRBJ2-5,TRBV12-5,ASGLKFDYGSRGETQY
TRBJ1-2,TRBV13,ASSLAPSNYGYT
TRBJ1-2,TRBV5-4,ASSLLSDRGTRGYT
TRBJ2-1,TRBV28,ASSFNDRQQF
TRBJ1-5,TRBV7-2,ASSHGQEINQPQH
TRBJ1-3,TRBV19,ASNRDPEAGNTIY
TRBJ1-5,TRBV19,ASSDRRGFGQPQH
TRBJ2-3,TRBV19,ASSIRQGTDTQY
TRBJ1-1,TRBV3-1/TRBV3-2,ASSQDLRGVRGRAF
TRBJ1-4,TRBV5-1,ASSWTANEKLF
TRBJ1-6,TRBV6-5,ASSSSGGVGNSPLH
TRBJ1-5,TRBV7-8,ASSRGTGVNQPQH
TRBJ2-1,TRBV27,ASSRQTGGYNEQF
TRBJ1-2,TRBV15,ATSWPGTGGGYT
TRBJ1-6,TRBV2,ASSVGVTGASPLH
TRBJ2-5,TRBV29-1,SVEGGPGETQY
TRBJ2-7,TRBV6-5,ASSYGLQGSYEQY
TRBJ2-4,TRBV25-1,ASSETSGGSIQY
TRBJ2-1,TRBV7-3,ASSQDRGAYNEQF
TRBJ2-7,TRBV28,ASRTTGLSYEQY
TRBJ1-2,TRBV19,ASVSGTGVGYT
TRBJ2-7,TRBV11-2,ASSLARGTGGEQY
TRBJ1-2,TRBV19,ASSGQGGFYGYT
TRBJ1-1,TRBV13,ASSLRSRGLDTEAF
TRBJ1-3,TRBV5-1,ASSLEDTGGNSGNTIY
TRBJ2-7,TRBV20-1,SAIDRGKSYEQY
TRBJ1-2,TRBV5-1,ASSIRGPDYGYT